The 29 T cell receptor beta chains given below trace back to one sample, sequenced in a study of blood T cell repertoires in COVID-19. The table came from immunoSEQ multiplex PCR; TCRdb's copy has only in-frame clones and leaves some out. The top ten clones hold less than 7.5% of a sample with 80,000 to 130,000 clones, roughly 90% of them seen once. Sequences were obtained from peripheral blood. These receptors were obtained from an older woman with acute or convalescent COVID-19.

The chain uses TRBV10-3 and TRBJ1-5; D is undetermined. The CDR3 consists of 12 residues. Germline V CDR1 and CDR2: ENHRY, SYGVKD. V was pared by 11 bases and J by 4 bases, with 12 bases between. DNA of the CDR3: TGTGCCGCGGGGAAGGATAATCAGCCCCAGCATTTT. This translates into CAAGKDNQPQHF.

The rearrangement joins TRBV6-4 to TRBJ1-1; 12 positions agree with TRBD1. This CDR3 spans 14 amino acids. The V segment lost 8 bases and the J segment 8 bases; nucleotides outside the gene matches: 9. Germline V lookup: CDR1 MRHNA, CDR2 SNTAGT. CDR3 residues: CASRDRGPEGEAFF. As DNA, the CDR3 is TGTGCCAGCCGGGACAGGGGGCCTGAGGGAGAAGCTTTCTTT.

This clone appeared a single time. The CDR3 region is CSLEMAGGYNEQFF. Written as DNA, the CDR3 is TGCAGCCTGGAAATGGCGGGAGGCTACAATGAGCAGTTCTTC. The V gene is TRBV29-1, the J gene TRBJ2-1; 8 positions match TRBD2. This CDR3 contains 14 residues. J was trimmed by 3 bases and V by 8 bases; bases with no gene match: 9. Germline V lookup: CDR1 SQVTM, CDR2 ANQGSEA.

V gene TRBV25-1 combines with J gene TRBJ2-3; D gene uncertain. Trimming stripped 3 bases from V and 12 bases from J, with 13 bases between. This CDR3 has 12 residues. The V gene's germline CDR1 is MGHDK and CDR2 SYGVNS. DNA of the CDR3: TGTGCCAGCAGTGATCCCTACCAAGATCAGTATTTT. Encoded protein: CASSDPYQDQYF.

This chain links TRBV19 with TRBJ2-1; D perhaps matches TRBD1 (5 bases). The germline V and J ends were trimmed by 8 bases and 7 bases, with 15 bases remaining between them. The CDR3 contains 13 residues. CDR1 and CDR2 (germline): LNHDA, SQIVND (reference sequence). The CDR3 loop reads CASSDITGNEQFF. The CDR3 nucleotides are TGTGCCAGTTCGGACATAACTGGGAATGAGCAGTTCTTC.

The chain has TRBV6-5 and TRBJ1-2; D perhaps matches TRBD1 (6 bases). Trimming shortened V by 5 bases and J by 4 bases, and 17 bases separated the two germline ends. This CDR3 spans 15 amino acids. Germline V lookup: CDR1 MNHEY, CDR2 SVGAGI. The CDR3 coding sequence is TGTGCCAGCAGTAGGACCTTCCAGGGGCTCTATGGCTACACCTTC. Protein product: CASSRTFQGLYGYTF.

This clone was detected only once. In DNA form, the CDR3 reads TGCGCCAGCAGCCCTCTAGCGGGGACAGATACGCAGTATTTT. Protein sequence: CASSPLAGTDTQYF. J is TRBJ2-3 and V is TRBV5-1; 9 bases fit TRBD2. The CDR3 is 14 amino acids. CDR1 and CDR2 from the germline V gene are SGHRS and YFSETQ. Trimming at V came to 4 bases and at J to 3 bases, leaving 3 bases not matched to a gene.

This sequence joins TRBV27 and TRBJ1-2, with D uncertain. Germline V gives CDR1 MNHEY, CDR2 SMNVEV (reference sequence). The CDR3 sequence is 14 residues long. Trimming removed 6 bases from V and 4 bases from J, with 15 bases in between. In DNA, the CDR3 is TGTGCCAGCAGCCGAAGTCGGGTTGGCTATGGCTACACCTTC. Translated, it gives CASSRSRVGYGYTF.

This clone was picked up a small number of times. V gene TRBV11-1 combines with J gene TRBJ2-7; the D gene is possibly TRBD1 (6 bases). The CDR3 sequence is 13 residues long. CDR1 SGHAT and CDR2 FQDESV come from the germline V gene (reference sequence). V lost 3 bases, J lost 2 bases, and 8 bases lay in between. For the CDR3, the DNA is TGTGCCAGCAGCTTGACAGGAGCCTACGAGCAGTACGTC. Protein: CASSLTGAYEQYV.

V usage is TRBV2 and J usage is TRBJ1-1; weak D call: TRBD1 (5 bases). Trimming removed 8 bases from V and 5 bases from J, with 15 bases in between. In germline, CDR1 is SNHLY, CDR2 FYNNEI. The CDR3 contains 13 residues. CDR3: CASVRQSLTEAFF. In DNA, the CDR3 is TGTGCCAGCGTCAGACAGTCTCTAACTGAAGCTTTCTTT.

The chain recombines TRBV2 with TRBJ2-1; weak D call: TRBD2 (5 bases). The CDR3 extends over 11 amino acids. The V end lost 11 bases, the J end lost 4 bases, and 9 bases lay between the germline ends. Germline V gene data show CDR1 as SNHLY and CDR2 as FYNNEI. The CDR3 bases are TGTGCCGGAGGACGGTACAATGAGCAGTTCTTC. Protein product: CAGGRYNEQFF.

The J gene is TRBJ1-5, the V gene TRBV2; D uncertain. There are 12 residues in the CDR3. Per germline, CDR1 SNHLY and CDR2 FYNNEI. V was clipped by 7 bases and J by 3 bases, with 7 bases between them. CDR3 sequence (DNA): TGTGCCAGCACGAGCAACAATCAGCCCCAGCATTTT. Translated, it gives CASTSNNQPQHF.

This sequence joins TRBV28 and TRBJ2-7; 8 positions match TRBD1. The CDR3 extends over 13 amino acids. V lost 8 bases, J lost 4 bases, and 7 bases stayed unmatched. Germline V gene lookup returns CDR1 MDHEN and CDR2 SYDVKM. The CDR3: CASLGQEPYEQYF. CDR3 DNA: TGTGCCAGCCTGGGACAGGAGCCTTACGAGCAGTACTTC.

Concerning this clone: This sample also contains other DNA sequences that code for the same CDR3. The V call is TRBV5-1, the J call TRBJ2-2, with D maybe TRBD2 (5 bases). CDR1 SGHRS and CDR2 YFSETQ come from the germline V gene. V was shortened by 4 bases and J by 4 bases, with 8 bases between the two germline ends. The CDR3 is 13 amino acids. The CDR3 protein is CASSPSGTGELFF. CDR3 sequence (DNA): TGCGCCAGCAGCCCAAGCGGCACCGGGGAGCTGTTTTTT.

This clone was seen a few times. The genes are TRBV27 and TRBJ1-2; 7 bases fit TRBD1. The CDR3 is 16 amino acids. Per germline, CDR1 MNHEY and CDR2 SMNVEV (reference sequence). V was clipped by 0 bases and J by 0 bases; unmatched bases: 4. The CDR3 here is CASSLSGQSANYGYTF. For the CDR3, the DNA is TGTGCCAGCAGTTTATCGGGACAGTCAGCTAACTATGGCTACACCTTC.

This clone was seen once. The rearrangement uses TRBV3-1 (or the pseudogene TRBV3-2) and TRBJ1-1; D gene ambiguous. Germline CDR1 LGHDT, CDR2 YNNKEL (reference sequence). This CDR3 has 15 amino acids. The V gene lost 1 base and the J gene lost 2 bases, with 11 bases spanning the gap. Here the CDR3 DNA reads TGTGCCAGCAGCCAAGCGGGGAGGGTTAACACTGAAGCTTTCTTT. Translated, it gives CASSQAGRVNTEAFF.

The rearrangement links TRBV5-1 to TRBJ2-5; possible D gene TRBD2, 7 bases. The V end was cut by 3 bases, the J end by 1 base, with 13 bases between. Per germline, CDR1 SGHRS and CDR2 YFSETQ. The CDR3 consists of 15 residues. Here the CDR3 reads CASSWGAGAQETQYF. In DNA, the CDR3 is TGCGCCAGCAGCTGGGGGGCGGGAGCCCAAGAGACCCAGTACTTC.

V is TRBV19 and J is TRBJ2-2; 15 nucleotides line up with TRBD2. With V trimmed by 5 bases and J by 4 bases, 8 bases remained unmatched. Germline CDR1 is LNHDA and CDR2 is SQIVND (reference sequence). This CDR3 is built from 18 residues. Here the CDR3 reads CASSPGLAGGRTTGELFF. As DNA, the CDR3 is TGTGCCAGTAGTCCAGGACTAGCGGGAGGGCGGACCACCGGGGAGCTGTTTTTT.

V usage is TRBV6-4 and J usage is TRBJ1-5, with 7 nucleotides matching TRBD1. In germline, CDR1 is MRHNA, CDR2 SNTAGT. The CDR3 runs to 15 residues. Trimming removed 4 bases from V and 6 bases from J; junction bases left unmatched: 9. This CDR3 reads CASSVTGNMGQPQHF. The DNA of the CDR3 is TGTGCCAGCAGTGTGACAGGGAATATGGGTCAGCCCCAGCATTTT.

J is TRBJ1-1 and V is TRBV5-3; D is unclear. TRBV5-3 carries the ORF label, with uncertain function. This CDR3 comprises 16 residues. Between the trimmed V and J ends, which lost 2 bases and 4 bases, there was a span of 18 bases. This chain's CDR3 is CARSLAKTRRVTEAFF. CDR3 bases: TGTGCCAGAAGCTTAGCCAAGACACGGCGGGTCACTGAAGCTTTCTTT.

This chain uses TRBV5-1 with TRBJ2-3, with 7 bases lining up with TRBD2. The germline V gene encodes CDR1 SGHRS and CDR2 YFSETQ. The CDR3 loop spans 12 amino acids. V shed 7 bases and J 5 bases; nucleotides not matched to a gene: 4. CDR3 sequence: CASSPGGDTQYF. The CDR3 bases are TGCGCCAGCTCCCCGGGGGGAGATACGCAGTATTTT. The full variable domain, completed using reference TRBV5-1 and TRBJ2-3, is KAGVTQTPRYLIKTRGQQVTLSCSPISGHRSVSWYQQTPGQGLQFLFEYFSETQRNKGNFPGRFSGRQFSNSRSEMNVSTLELGDSALYLCASSPGGDTQYFGPGTRLTVL.

CDR3 sequence: CASSFPAGGFGIGAYNEQFF. CDR3 in DNA: TGCGCCAGCAGCTTCCCCGCGGGGGGGTTCGGGATAGGGGCCTACAATGAGCAGTTCTTC. The chain links TRBV5-1 to TRBJ2-1; 9 bases agree with TRBD2. The CDR3 extends over 20 amino acids. Germline assignment: CDR1 SGHRS and CDR2 YFSETQ. V shed 2 bases, J shed 2 bases, and the junction held 17 bases outside the gene matches.

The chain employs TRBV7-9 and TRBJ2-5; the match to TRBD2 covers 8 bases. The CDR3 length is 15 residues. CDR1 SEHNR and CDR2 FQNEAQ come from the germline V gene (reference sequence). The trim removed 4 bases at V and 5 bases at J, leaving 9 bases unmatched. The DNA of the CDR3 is TGTGCCAGCAGCTCTGGCTCGGGGGGGTACGAGACCCAGTACTTC. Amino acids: CASSSGSGGYETQYF. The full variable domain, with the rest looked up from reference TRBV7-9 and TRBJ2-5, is DTGVSQNPRHKITKRGQNVTFRCDPISEHNRLYWYRQTLGQGPEFLTYFQNEAQLEKSRLLSDRFSAERPKGSFSTLEIQRTEQGDSAMYLCASSSGSGGYETQYFGPGTRLLVL.

DNA of the CDR3: TGTGCCAGCAGTGAACGCCGGACAGGGGTCGCTAAATTGTTTTTT. The encoded protein is CASSERRTGVAKLFF. V and J are TRBV6-1 and TRBJ1-4; 9 bases are a match to TRBD1. The germline V gene encodes CDR1 MNHNS and CDR2 SASEGT. V shed 2 bases, J shed 15 bases, and the junction held 13 bases outside the gene matches. This CDR3 is 15 amino acids long.

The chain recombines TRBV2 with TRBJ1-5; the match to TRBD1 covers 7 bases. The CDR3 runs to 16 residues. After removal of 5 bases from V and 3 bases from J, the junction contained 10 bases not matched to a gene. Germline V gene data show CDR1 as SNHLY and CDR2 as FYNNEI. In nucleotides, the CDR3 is TGTGCCAGCAGTTCCTTACTTGGGACAGTCAATCAGCCCCAGCATTTT. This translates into CASSSLLGTVNQPQHF.

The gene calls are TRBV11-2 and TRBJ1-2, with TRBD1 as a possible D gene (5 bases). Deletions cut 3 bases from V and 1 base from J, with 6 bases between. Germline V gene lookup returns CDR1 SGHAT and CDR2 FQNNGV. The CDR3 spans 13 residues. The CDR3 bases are TGTGCCAGCAGCTTGACAGATAACTATGGCTACACCTTC. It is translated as CASSLTDNYGYTF.

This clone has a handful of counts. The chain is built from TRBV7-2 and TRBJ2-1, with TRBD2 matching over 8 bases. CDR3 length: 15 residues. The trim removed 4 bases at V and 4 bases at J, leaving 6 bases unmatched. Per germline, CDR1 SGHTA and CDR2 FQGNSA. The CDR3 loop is CASSSSGGSYNEQFF. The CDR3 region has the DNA TGTGCCAGCAGCTCCTCGGGAGGGTCGTACAATGAGCAGTTCTTC.

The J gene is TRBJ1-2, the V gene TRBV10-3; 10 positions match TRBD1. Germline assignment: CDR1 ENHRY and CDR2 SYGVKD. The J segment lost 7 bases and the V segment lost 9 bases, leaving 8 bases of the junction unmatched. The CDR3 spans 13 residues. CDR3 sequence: CAIGGQGHFGYTF. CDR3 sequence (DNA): TGTGCCATTGGGGGACAGGGGCATTTTGGCTACACCTTC.

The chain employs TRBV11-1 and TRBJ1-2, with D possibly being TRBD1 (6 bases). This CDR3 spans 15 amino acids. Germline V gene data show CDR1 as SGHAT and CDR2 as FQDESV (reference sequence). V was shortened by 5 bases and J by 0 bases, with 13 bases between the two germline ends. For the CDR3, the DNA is TGTGCCAGCAGCCGGACAGATCCCGCTAACTATGGCTACACCTTC. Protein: CASSRTDPANYGYTF.